One T cell receptor beta chain is described in this entry. Its specificity is unknown. Sequence at one end of the junction differs from germline and may be a read error. At the DNA level, this CDR3 is encoded by other sequences in the same sample as well. Naive CD4+ cells were CD45RA-selected; the remaining cells were memory. The data were produced by immunoSEQ multiplex PCR, yet TCRdb's version contains in-frame clones alone and is incomplete. The sample has approximately 2.5 million clones, roughly 93% seen once. The sample originates from a study of shared clonotypes between healthy human individuals. General study findings and limits: Compared with clonotypes that all four donors shared, non-shared clonotypes had lower generation probabilities. Between a few donors, naive CD4 clonotypes were shared at a level of about 5%.

This receptor was obtained from a man aged 18 to 30 in good health. Some clones in this sample may be carry-over from other donors' samples. The sequencing sample was made of naive CD4+ T cells from PBMCs. The subset: CD45RA+ positively selected.

The CDR3 DNA reads as TGCGCCAGCAGCTTAGGGACGTCGCTCGGGGAGCTGTTTTTT. It specifies CASSLGTSLGELFF. The chain recombines TRBV7-2 with TRBJ2-2, with D possibly being TRBD1 or TRBD2 (5 bases each). The CDR3 is 14 amino acids. Looked up from germline, CDR1 is SGHTA and CDR2 is FQGNSA.